The 6 T cell receptor beta chains presented below share a single source sample, sequenced in a study of T cell clones after liver transplantation (dated by TCRdb to about 2019). The protocol used for the library was the immunoSEQ multiplex PCR assay. As stored in TCRdb, this immuneACCESS dataset retains in-frame rearrangements with V and J assigned. A fraction of the clones does not appear; measured against another copy, unresolved V genes explain less than half of the discrepancy, and the remainder lacks a known reason. This sample holds approximately 70,000 clones; around 84% were observed only once. Over 2% of the sample lies in the top ten. The sample was CD4+ T cells from blood, taken less than 50 months after liver transplant. These receptors were obtained from a human patient who received a liver transplant. Some T cells may have been brought in with the graft after a transplant.

V usage is TRBV28 and J usage is TRBJ2-3; a weak D match, TRBD2 (6 bases). Germline V gene sequence: CDR1 MDHEN, CDR2 SYDVKM. This CDR3 contains 10 residues. V was clipped by 6 bases and J by 8 bases, with 6 bases between them. CDR3 region: CASRGGTQYF. The CDR3 DNA is TGTGCCAGCAGGGGGGGTACGCAGTATTTT.

The genes are TRBV7-3 and TRBJ2-1, with 9 bases identical to TRBD2. CDR3 length: 17 amino acids. Losses at the gene ends were 5 bases for V and 2 bases for J; bases not matched to a gene: 10. Looked up from germline, CDR1 is SGHTA and CDR2 is FQGTGA. CDR3 in DNA: TGTGCCAGCAGCCCGAGCGGCGGGGGGGCCCCCTACAATGAGCAGTTCTTC. Translating it yields CASSPSGGGAPYNEQFF. The whole variable domain, remainder taken from reference TRBV7-3 and TRBJ2-1, is GAGVSQTPSNKVTEKGKYVELRCDPISGHTALYWYRQSLGQGPEFLIYFQGTGAADDSGLPNDRFFAVRPEGSVSTLKIQRTERGDSAVYLCASSPSGGGAPYNEQFFGPGTRLTVL.

J is TRBJ2-7 and V is TRBV11-2; 9 bases fit TRBD2. CDR3 length: 15 residues. Trimming cost V 7 bases and J 4 bases; bases outside gene matches: 11. Germline V gene data show CDR1 as SGHAT and CDR2 as FQNNGV. The CDR3: CASTVGGRADYEQYF. In DNA form, the CDR3 reads TGTGCCAGCACCGTTGGCGGGAGGGCCGATTACGAGCAGTACTTC.

The CDR3 DNA reads TGCGCCAGCAGCTTGGGAGAGAGTACTGAAGCTTTCTTT. Translating gives CASSLGESTEAFF. The genes are TRBV5-1 and TRBJ1-1, with D unclear. Germline V gives CDR1 SGHRS, CDR2 YFSETQ. V lost 0 bases and J lost 5, with 8 bases in between. The CDR3 is made up of 13 amino acids.

The chain recombines TRBV19 with TRBJ2-7, with D tentatively TRBD1 (9 bases). The CDR3 totals 19 residues. Per the germline V gene, CDR1 is LNHDA and CDR2 is SQIVND (reference sequence). The germline V and J ends were trimmed by 3 bases and 1 base, with 25 bases remaining between them. DNA for the CDR3: TGTGCCAGTAGTATGAGGACAGGGGTGACCGGGACTAGATCCTACGAGCAGTACTTC. Amino acids: CASSMRTGVTGTRSYEQYF.

The chain links TRBV6-5 to TRBJ2-2; D is perhaps TRBD2 (5 bases). Germline-derived CDR1 and CDR2 are MNHEY and SVGAGI. The CDR3 totals 11 residues. V dropped 6 bases and J dropped 7 bases, with 6 bases sitting between them. DNA for the CDR3: TGTGCCAGCAGGGACTTCGGGGAGCTGTTTTTT. As protein: CASRDFGELFF.